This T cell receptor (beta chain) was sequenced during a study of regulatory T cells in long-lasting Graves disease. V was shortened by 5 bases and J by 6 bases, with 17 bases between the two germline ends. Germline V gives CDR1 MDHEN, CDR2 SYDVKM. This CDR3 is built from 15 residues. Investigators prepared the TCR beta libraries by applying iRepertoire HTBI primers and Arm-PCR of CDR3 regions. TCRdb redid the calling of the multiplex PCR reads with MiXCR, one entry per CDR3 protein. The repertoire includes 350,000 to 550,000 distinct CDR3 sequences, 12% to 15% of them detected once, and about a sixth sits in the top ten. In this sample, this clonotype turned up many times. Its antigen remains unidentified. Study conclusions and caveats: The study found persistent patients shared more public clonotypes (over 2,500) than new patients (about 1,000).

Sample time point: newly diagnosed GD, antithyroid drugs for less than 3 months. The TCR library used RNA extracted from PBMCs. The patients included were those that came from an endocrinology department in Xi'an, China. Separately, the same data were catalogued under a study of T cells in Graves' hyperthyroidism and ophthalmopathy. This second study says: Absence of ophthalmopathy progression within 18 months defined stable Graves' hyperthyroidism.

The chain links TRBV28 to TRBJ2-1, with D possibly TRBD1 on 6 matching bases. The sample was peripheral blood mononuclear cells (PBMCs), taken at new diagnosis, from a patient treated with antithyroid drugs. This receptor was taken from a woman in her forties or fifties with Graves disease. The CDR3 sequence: CASSNTGIRGNEQFF. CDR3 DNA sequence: TGTGCCAGCAGTAACACAGGGATCCGGGGCAATGAGCAGTTCTTC.